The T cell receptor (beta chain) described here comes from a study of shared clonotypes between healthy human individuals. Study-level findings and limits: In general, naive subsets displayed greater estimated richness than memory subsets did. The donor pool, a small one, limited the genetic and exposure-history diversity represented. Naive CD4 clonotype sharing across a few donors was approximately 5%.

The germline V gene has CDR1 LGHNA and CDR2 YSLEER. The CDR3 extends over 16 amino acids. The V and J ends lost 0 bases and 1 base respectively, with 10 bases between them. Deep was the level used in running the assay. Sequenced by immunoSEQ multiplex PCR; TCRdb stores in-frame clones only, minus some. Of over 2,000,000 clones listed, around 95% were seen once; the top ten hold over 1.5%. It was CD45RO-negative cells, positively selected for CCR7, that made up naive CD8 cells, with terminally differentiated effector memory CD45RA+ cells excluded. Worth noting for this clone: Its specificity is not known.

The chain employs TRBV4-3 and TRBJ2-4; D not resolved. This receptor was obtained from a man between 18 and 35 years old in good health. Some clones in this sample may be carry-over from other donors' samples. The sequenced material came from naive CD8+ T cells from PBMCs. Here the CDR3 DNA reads TGCGCCAGCAGCCAAGAATGGCTTTCCGCCAAAAACATTCAGTACTTC. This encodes CASSQEWLSAKNIQYF.